The T cell receptor (beta chain) described here comes from a study of blood T cell repertoires in COVID-19. Turning to the study itself: The study drew acute and convalescent COVID-19 samples from the United States, Italy and Spain. PBMCs, B-cell-depleted T cells, or T cells provided the cDNA or gDNA that made up the material.

Per the study methods: Amplification with reference gene primers provided the estimates of nucleated cell counts. Clones were sequenced by immunoSEQ multiplex PCR, and TCRdb holds only the in-frame ones, with some missing. V and J calls and clone size are copied from that table; D and trimming were computed from the DNA. The table lists more than 95,000 clones, 85% to 90% of them singletons. Specimen: peripheral blood. This clonotype was obtained from a human donor in a cohort sampled during active COVID-19.

The CDR3 protein is CASRDYNNEQFF. The CDR3 DNA reads TGTGCCAGTAGAGACTACAACAATGAGCAGTTCTTC. The rearrangement uses TRBV19 and TRBJ2-1, with D possibly being TRBD2 (5 bases). Looked up from germline, CDR1 is LNHDA and CDR2 is SQIVND (reference sequence). Trimming pared 6 bases from V and 5 bases from J, leaving 8 bases between. The CDR3 has 12 residues.